This T cell receptor (beta chain) was documented in a study of blood T cells in healthy people across ages. Study findings and constraints: The donors' CMV status was not determined, possibly confounding changes in expanded clonotypes.

This clonotype was counted a few times. The antigen is undetermined. The CDR3 loop spans 11 amino acids. Germline V gives CDR1 SQVTM, CDR2 ANQGSEA. Trimming took 7 bases from V and 4 from J, leaving 10 bases between them. A J-beta primer mix and a sample-barcoded 5' primer were used in a second PCR of about 6 to 12 cycles. TCRdb recomputed calls from the 5' RACE reads with MiXCR, one row per CDR3 protein. This sample has approximately 800,000 distinct CDR3 sequences, with around 68% found just once. The rearrangement uses TRBV29-1 and TRBJ1-2; D is unresolved. Sequenced input: blood. The TCR sequence derives from a man aged 25 to 45 in good health. As DNA, the CDR3 is TGCAGCGCCGAGTCGGCCTATGGCTACACCTTC. Translated, it gives CSAESAYGYTF.